A single sample is the source of the 4 T cell receptor beta chains below, sequenced in a study of cytomegalovirus exposure and HLA in healthy donors (dated by TCRdb to the late 2010s). Libraries came from the immunoSEQ multiplex PCR assay. For the multiplex PCR, a mixture combining 60 forward primers for TCR Vbeta segments and 13 reverse primers for TCR Jbeta segments was used. TCRdb mirrors the immuneACCESS table, restricted to in-frame sequences. Some clones are absent from its copies; in checked studies, under half trace to an unresolved V gene, and the reason for the others is unknown. In all, the sample holds 150,000 to 200,000 clones, and 60% to 80% of those were seen once. About 4.5% of the sample belongs to the ten largest clones. Material for sequencing was PBMCs. All receptors derive from a man between 18 and 29 years old in good health and CMV-seropositive.

The chain joins TRBV28 to TRBJ1-5; 8 nucleotides agree with TRBD1. The CDR3 loop spans 14 amino acids. In germline, CDR1 is MDHEN, CDR2 SYDVKM. The V segment lost 4 bases and the J segment 6 bases; nucleotides outside the gene matches: 5. DNA for the CDR3: TGTGCCAGCAGTTCCCCAACAGGGGGTCAGCCCCAGCATTTT. Amino acid sequence: CASSSPTGGQPQHF.

The genes are TRBV6-5 and TRBJ1-2, with D maybe TRBD1 (5 bases). In germline, CDR1 is MNHEY, CDR2 SVGAGI. The CDR3 has 12 amino acids. V lost 8 bases to trimming and J lost 8 bases, with 15 bases between them. The CDR3 sequence: CASSPGVGGYTF. The CDR3 bases are TGTGCCAGCTCTCCGGGGGTCGGGGGCTACACCTTC.

The genes are TRBV7-8 and TRBJ1-2; D ambiguous. The CDR3 covers 13 residues. V lost 2 bases to trimming and J lost 6 bases, with 10 bases between them. Germline loops: CDR1 SGHVS, CDR2 FQNEAQ. CDR3 nucleotides: TGTGCCAGCAGCTTACAAGTGGGAGATGGCTACACCTTC. Its translation: CASSLQVGDGYTF.

The chain uses TRBV2 and TRBJ2-5; no clear D gene. Germline CDR1 SNHLY, CDR2 FYNNEI. Between the trimmed V and J ends, which lost 3 bases and 0 bases, there was a span of 8 bases. CDR3 size: 14 residues. The DNA for the CDR3 is TGTGCCAGCAGTGACCGGTCACACCAAGAGACCCAGTACTTC. Protein product: CASSDRSHQETQYF.